This paragraph covers one TCR beta chain sequence. Its antigen is unidentified. The sample comes from a study of a mutant IDH1 vaccine in newly diagnosed glioma. For the study at large: All eight of the vaccinations patients received fell in weeks 1, 3, 5, 7, 11, 15, 19 and 23. Vaccination started 4-6 weeks after radiotherapy alone, or with temozolomide cycles. Of treated patients, around 62% were men and roughly 40% women, averaging about 37 years. Patients' prior therapy spanned radiotherapy, temozolomide, or both; most underwent both.

Germline lookup yields CDR1 SQVTM and CDR2 ANQGSEA. CDR3 length: 15 amino acids. Trimming took off 4 bases at V and 0 bases at J, with 13 bases between the two ends. Time point meaning: week 5, during vaccination. Vaccinated patients received 300 ug of mutant IDH1 20-mer peptide per dose, with topical imiquimod. The protocol was immunoSEQ multiplex PCR, while the TCRdb copy is restricted to in-frame clones and leaves out a portion. The profile shows fewer than 100,000 clones, about 91% of them singletons. This specimen was PBMCs, taken from a glioma patient whose treatment included an IDH1 peptide vaccine. The V and J genes are TRBV29-1 and TRBJ2-1, with D tentatively TRBD1 (5 bases). This receptor was identified in a woman in her forties or fifties with glioma. The CDR3 protein is CSVAGFRGSYNEQFF. CDR3 in DNA: TGCAGCGTTGCGGGTTTTAGGGGCTCCTACAATGAGCAGTTCTTC.